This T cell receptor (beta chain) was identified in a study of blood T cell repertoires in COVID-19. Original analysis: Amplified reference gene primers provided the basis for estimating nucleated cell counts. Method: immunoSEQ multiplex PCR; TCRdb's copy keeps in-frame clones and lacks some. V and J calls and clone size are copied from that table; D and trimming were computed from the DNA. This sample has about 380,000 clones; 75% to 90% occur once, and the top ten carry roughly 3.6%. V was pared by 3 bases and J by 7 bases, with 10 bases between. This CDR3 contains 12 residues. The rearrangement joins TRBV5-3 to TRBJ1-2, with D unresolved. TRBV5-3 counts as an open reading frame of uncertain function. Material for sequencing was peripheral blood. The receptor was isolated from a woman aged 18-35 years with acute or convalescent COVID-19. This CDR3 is CARSSSQCGYTF. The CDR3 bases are TGTGCCAGAAGCTCGTCACAGTGTGGCTACACCTTC.